This T cell receptor (beta chain) emerged from a study of T cell repertoires in cytomegalovirus infection (dated by TCRdb to about 2019). As for the study more broadly: Recently identified HLA-C-restricted CMV epitopes, whose presentation resists viral immunomodulation, were targeted by peptide stimulations together with well-studied HLA-B-restricted epitopes. Donor HLA type was relevant to the analysis, as public TCR beta signatures indicated carriage of CMV infection together with the matching HLA type. Study-level results and caveats: The ex vivo response was dominated by HLA-C-restricted CMV-specific TCR beta clonotypes, which also provided the single most frequent clonotype in two of eight donors. Cumulative frequency of public TCR beta family members discriminated carriers of CMV infection plus the relevant HLA type in this cohort and an independent roughly 330-donor cohort.

About this clonotype itself: The antigen it recognizes is unknown. Qualities for individual bases were not recorded, and no much larger clone is one base off.

TCRdb names Illumina HiSeq 1500 as the instrument used. TCRdb itself trimmed the public reads at Q25 with fastp, ran MiXCR and retained productive beta chains. Each CDR3 protein appears once, grouped with its most common genes and DNA. Within this sample are under 500,000 distinct CDR3 sequences, with under 55% of them counted one time only. Roughly two fifths of the sample belongs to the ten largest clones. The CDR3, cysteine through phenylalanine, is 16 amino acids long. Only the CDR3 DNA is retained, 48 bases long and in frame from the first base. From the germline V gene, CDR1 is SGHTA and CDR2 is FQGNSA. V is cut by 2 bases and J by 2 bases, and the space between the germline ends is 10 bases. Taken with the paper, the label for treatment or condition translates to: in vitro stimulation with specific CMV peptide epitopes to enrich CMV-specific T cells.

The sequencing here drew on cultured PBMCs, taken from culture after CMV antigen stimulation. The receptor chain draws on TRBV7-2 and TRBJ1-6; the D gene remains uncertain. The receptor comes from a human donor in good health (CMV status not recorded). Some clones in this sample may be carry-over from other donors' samples. The CDR3 amino acid sequence is: CASSLFILPYNSPLHF. The bases are TGTGCCAGCAGCTTATTCATACTCCCCTATAATTCACCCCTCCACTTT.